This T cell receptor (beta chain) was retrieved from a study of early T cells in non-severe SARS-CoV-2 infection. Study at large: The sequenced material was bulk RNA from unsorted whole blood, and its chains were unpaired.

This clonotype was detected only a few times. Its antigen is undetermined. Study-wide results and limits: Anti-spike CD8 specificities were favored by VDJdb matching, whose results missed private and CD4 specificities.

Individual cDNA molecules were tagged with unique molecular identifiers, the study reported. Via MiXCR, TCRdb re-called the 5' RACE reads, giving one row per CDR3 protein. The repertoire includes 70,000 to 85,000 distinct CDR3 sequences, less than 15% of them detected once, and around 15% sits in the top ten. The source of this sequence is an adult who was a healthcare worker with PCR-confirmed SARS-CoV-2 infection or an uninfected control (not recorded which). The donor label of this sample is uncertain. The sample in question was whole blood, obtained at baseline.

This CDR3 is CSARDRAGGPDTQYF. The CDR3 DNA is TGCAGTGCTAGAGATCGGGCGGGGGGGCCAGATACGCAGTATTTT. The chain has TRBV20-1 and TRBJ2-3, with TRBD2 identical over 9 bases. This CDR3 region has 15 residues. J was trimmed by 4 bases and V by 0 bases; bases with no gene match: 5. Germline V CDR1 and CDR2: DFQATT, SNEGSKA (reference sequence).